These 22 T cell receptor beta chains were all obtained from the same sample, sequenced in a study of radiotherapy plus CTLA-4 blockade in lung cancer. Sequencing used immunoSEQ multiplex PCR; TCRdb keeps in-frame clones, though not all of them. The table records around 72,000 clones, around 80% of them present only once. The sample in question was peripheral blood, obtained from a patient treated with radiotherapy plus ipilimumab. The receptors were gathered from a human donor with non-small cell lung cancer who had a complete response to radiotherapy plus ipilimumab.

This clone was seen more than once but under ten times. The rearrangement links TRBV10-1 to TRBJ1-6; D is unclear. This CDR3 comprises 11 residues. Per germline, CDR1 WNHNN and CDR2 SYGVQD (reference sequence). Trimming removed 6 bases at V and 13 bases at J, with 10 bases between. In DNA form, the CDR3 reads TGCGCCAGCAGCCGAAAGGTCCCCCTCCACTTT. Encoded protein: CASSRKVPLHF.

The V call is TRBV6-1, the J call TRBJ2-7; D is unresolved. V was pared by 2 bases and J by 12 bases, with 14 bases between. This CDR3 is 12 amino acids long. Germline-derived CDR1 and CDR2 are MNHNS and SASEGT. The DNA of the CDR3 is TGTGCCAGCAGTGAACCGCAGCGAAGTATGTACGTC. This encodes CASSEPQRSMYV.

V and J are TRBV27 and TRBJ1-4; TRBD1 is a possible D gene (5 bases). Germline values: CDR1 MNHEY, CDR2 SMNVEV (reference sequence). CDR3 size: 13 residues. V lost 5 bases, J lost 8 bases, and 12 bases lay in between. Written as DNA, the CDR3 is TGTGCCAGCAGTAGCCGGGGGGGAGAAAAACTGTTTTTT. This encodes CASSSRGGEKLFF. The variable domain in full, with the rest retrieved from reference TRBV27 and TRBJ1-4, is EAQVTQNPRYLITVTGKKLTVTCSQNMNHEYMSWYRQDPGLGLRQIYYSMNVEVTDKGDVPEGYKVSRKEKRNFPLILESPSPNQTSLYFCASSSRGGEKLFFGSGTQLSVL.

The V gene is TRBV11-3, the J gene TRBJ2-5, with TRBD2 identical over 7 bases. With V trimmed by 3 bases and J by 4 bases, 5 bases remained unmatched. Germline CDR1 SGHNT, CDR2 YENEEA. This CDR3 comprises 14 residues. The CDR3 DNA follows: TGTGCCAGCAGCTTGGCGGGAGTATTAGAGACCCAGTACTTC. Its protein is CASSLAGVLETQYF.

This clone was seen once. The chain carries TRBV5-6 and TRBJ2-7; D gene unclear. The CDR3 extends over 12 amino acids. CDR1 is SGHDT and CDR2 is YYEEEE in the germline V gene. With 4 bases removed from V and 3 bases from J, the gap between germline ends came to 8 bases. The CDR3 DNA reads as TGTGCCAGCAGCGACGACGGCTACGAGCAGTACTTC. Its translation: CASSDDGYEQYF. Drawing the rest from reference TRBV5-6 and TRBJ2-7, the complete variable domain is DAGVTQSPTHLIKTRGQQVTLRCSPKSGHDTVSWYQQALGQGPQFIFQYYEEEERQRGNFPDRFSGHQFPNYSSELNVNALLLGDSALYLCASSDDGYEQYFGPGTRLTVT.

V is TRBV2 and J is TRBJ1-1; D gene unclear. This CDR3 contains 14 residues. Per germline, CDR1 SNHLY and CDR2 FYNNEI. V was trimmed by 6 bases and J by 0 bases, leaving 11 bases between them. CDR3: CASSGERMNTEAFF. Written as DNA, the CDR3 is TGTGCCAGCAGCGGTGAGCGGATGAACACTGAAGCTTTCTTT.

This chain uses TRBV6-1 with TRBJ2-7; unclear D gene. Germline CDR1 is MNHNS and CDR2 is SASEGT. The CDR3 spans 13 residues. Between the trimmed V and J ends, which lost 4 bases and 3 bases, there was a span of 10 bases. The CDR3 coding sequence is TGTGCCAGCAGTGTGGAAGAGCACTACGAGCAGTACTTC. Amino acids: CASSVEEHYEQYF.

This clone was seen a few times. The chain recombines TRBV6-6 with TRBJ2-2, with TRBD1 identical over 9 bases. The CDR3 is made up of 14 amino acids. Germline V gene lookup returns CDR1 MNHNY and CDR2 SVGAGI (reference sequence). The ends lost 5 bases at V and 6 bases at J; junction bases unmatched: 4. The CDR3 is CASSGGQGSGELFF. CDR3 nucleotide sequence: TGTGCCAGCAGTGGCGGACAGGGGTCCGGGGAGCTGTTTTTT.

In this sample, this clone turned up once. The chain links TRBV5-1 to TRBJ2-7; 9 nucleotides match TRBD1. The CDR3 totals 13 residues. Germline values: CDR1 SGHRS, CDR2 YFSETQ. V was clipped by 2 bases and J by 4 bases; unmatched bases: 1. CDR3 sequence: CASSLGTGYEQYV. The CDR3 DNA reads TGCGCCAGCAGCTTAGGGACAGGGTACGAGCAGTACGTC.

The chain is built from TRBV6-5 and TRBJ2-2, with D possibly TRBD2 on 5 matching bases. This CDR3 is built from 14 residues. V was shortened by 4 bases and J by 6 bases, with 12 bases between the two germline ends. Germline lookup yields CDR1 MNHEY and CDR2 SVGAGI. The DNA for the CDR3 is TGTGCCAGCAGTTCCCAGAGGGCCGCCGGGGAGCTGTTTTTT. The encoded protein is CASSSQRAAGELFF.

This clone has just a few counts. The V call is TRBV7-2, the J call TRBJ2-4; TRBD1 matches at 7 bases. Trimming cost V 4 bases and J 7 bases; bases outside gene matches: 10. The CDR3 is made up of 15 amino acids. From germline, CDR1 is SGHTA and CDR2 FQGNSA. The CDR3 DNA reads as TGTGCCAGCAGCTCCCGGACAGGACTGACGAACATTCAGTACTTC. Translation gives CASSSRTGLTNIQYF.

The chain recombines TRBV7-2 with TRBJ1-5; D is possibly TRBD1 (5 bases). Germline CDR1 SGHTA, CDR2 FQGNSA. Trimming cost V 5 bases and J 6 bases, with 14 bases left between them. The CDR3 spans 14 residues. The CDR3 protein is CASSREGARQPQHF. The DNA of the CDR3 is TGTGCCAGCAGCCGGGAAGGGGCGCGTCAGCCCCAGCATTTT.

V is TRBV27 and J is TRBJ1-5; D call uncertain. V lost 3 bases to trimming and J lost 3 bases, with 9 bases between them. The CDR3 contains 14 residues. Germline lookup yields CDR1 MNHEY and CDR2 SMNVEV (reference sequence). The CDR3 DNA is TGTGCCAGCAGTTTTGCGGGTAACAATCAGCCCCAGCATTTT. Residues: CASSFAGNNQPQHF.

This rearrangement joins TRBV6-6 to TRBJ2-5; 11 positions agree with TRBD2. The CDR3 consists of 16 residues. Germline assignment: CDR1 MNHNY and CDR2 SVGAGI (reference sequence). With 4 bases clipped from V and 5 bases from J, the junction kept 9 bases outside the gene matches. This chain's CDR3 is CASSLAGGPLEETQYF. For the CDR3, the DNA is TGTGCCAGCAGTTTAGCGGGAGGGCCATTGGAGGAGACCCAGTACTTC.

The rearrangement joins TRBV30 to TRBJ2-2; D perhaps matches TRBD1 (6 bases). Germline lookup yields CDR1 GTSNPN and CDR2 SVGIG (reference sequence). The CDR3 spans 16 residues. The germline V and J ends were trimmed by 4 bases and 4 bases, with 19 bases remaining between them. CDR3 in amino acids: CAWIVAGGRGTGELFF. Written as DNA, the CDR3 is TGTGCCTGGATCGTAGCTGGGGGCCGGGGCACCGGGGAGCTGTTTTTT.

The rearrangement links TRBV12-1 to TRBJ1-5; TRBD1, the D gene given by the table, was not confirmed from the DNA. TRBV12-1 is a recognized pseudogene. The CDR3 spans 16 residues. The CDR3 region has the DNA TGTGCCAGCAGCTTTGGGGGACAGGGTGCTAGTCAGCCCCAGCATTTT. As protein: CASSFGGQGASQPQHF.

V is TRBV7-2 and J is TRBJ2-7; 7 bases fit TRBD1. Germline loops: CDR1 SGHTA, CDR2 FQGNSA. The CDR3 sequence is 14 residues long. The V and J ends lost 5 bases and 5 bases, in that order; junction bases with no gene match: 9. Here the CDR3 reads CASSPGQARDEQYV. CDR3 DNA sequence: TGTGCCAGCAGCCCCGGACAGGCGCGGGACGAGCAGTACGTC.

This chain connects TRBV11-3 to TRBJ2-5; 8 nucleotides match TRBD2. After removal of 5 bases from V and 3 bases from J, the junction contained 8 bases not matched to a gene. Germline loops: CDR1 SGHNT, CDR2 YENEEA. This CDR3 comprises 15 residues. The CDR3 is CASSVSGTREETQYF. The DNA of the CDR3 is TGTGCCAGCAGCGTCTCCGGGACTAGGGAAGAGACCCAGTACTTC.

The genes are TRBV30 and TRBJ2-3, with 10 nucleotides matching TRBD2. Germline V CDR1 and CDR2: GTSNPN, SVGIG (reference sequence). With 0 bases clipped from V and 1 base from J, the junction kept 10 bases outside the gene matches. The CDR3 is made up of 18 amino acids. The CDR3 loop is CAWSVRVGSGGGTDTQYF. The CDR3 DNA follows: TGTGCCTGGAGTGTACGGGTGGGGAGCGGGGGGGGCACAGATACGCAGTATTTT. Full variable domain (remainder filled in from reference TRBV30 and TRBJ2-3): SQTIHQWPATLVQPVGSPLSLECTVEGTSNPNLYWYRQAAGRGLQLLFYSVGIGQISSEVPQNLSASRPQDRQFILSSKKLLLSDSGFYLCAWSVRVGSGGGTDTQYFGPGTRLTVL.

This clone was seen only once. The rearrangement uses TRBV18 and TRBJ1-2, with D unresolved. This CDR3 has 16 amino acids. Germline V lookup: CDR1 KGHSH, CDR2 LQKENI. V lost 3 bases and J lost 2, with 16 bases in between. The CDR3 sequence: CASSPGMARGNYGYTF. CDR3 coding DNA: TGTGCCAGCTCACCGGGGATGGCGAGAGGAAACTATGGCTACACCTTC.

The CDR3 reads CASSPHRDRQPYGYTF. The DNA of the CDR3 is TGTGCCAGCAGCCCTCACCGGGACCGCCAACCCTATGGCTACACCTTC. The chain links TRBV7-2 to TRBJ1-2; maybe TRBD1 (5 bases). Germline V gene sequence: CDR1 SGHTA, CDR2 FQGNSA. The CDR3 is 16 residues long. V lost 5 bases, J lost 4 bases, and 20 bases lay in between.

The chain has TRBV6-5 and TRBJ1-2; TRBD1 aligns across 9 bases. CDR1 and CDR2 (germline): MNHEY, SVGAGI. V shed 4 bases, J shed 8 bases, and the junction held 8 bases outside the gene matches. The CDR3 runs 14 residues. The CDR3 DNA is TGTGCCAGCAGTTCTCTACAGGGGGCTCGGGGCTACACCTTC. Translated: CASSSLQGARGYTF.